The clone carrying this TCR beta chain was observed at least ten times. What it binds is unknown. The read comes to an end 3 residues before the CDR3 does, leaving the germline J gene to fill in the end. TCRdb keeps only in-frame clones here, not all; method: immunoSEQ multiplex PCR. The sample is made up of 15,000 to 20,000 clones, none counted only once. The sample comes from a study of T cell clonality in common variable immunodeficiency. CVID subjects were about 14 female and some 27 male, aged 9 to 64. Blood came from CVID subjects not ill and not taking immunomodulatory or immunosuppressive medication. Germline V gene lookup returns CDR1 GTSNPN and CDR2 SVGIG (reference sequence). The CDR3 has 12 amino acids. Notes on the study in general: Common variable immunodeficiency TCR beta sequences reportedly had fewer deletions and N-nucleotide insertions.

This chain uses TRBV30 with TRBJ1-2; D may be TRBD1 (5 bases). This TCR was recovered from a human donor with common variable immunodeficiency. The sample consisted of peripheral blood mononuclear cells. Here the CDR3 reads CAWSVSGRGYTF. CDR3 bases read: TGTGCCTGGAGTGTATCAGGGCGCGGC.